This TCR beta chain was documented in a study of patients and donors after allogeneic stem cell transplantation. TCRdb used MiXCR to reprocess the RT-PCR reads, holding one entry per CDR3 protein. In the table there are 200,000 to 250,000 distinct CDR3 sequences, 12% to 15% of which are singletons. The CDR3 runs 16 residues. Sequenced: blood, either unsorted or a sorted T cell fraction (not recorded which). The TCR comes from a human donor who was either an allogeneic HSCT recipient or a stem cell or donor lymphocyte infusion donor (not recorded which). It is not recorded whose cells these are; they may come from a transplant donor. The V call is TRBV21-1, the J call TRBJ2-4; the DNA was not compared with TRBD2, the D call given in the table. TRBV21-1 is flagged as a pseudogene. This CDR3 is CASSLLAGLAKNIQYF. DNA of the CDR3: TGTGCCAGCAGCCTACTAGCGGGACTAGCCAAAAACATTCAGTACTTC.